This passage covers 27 T cell receptor beta chains from one sample sequenced in a study of T cells in women clearing cervical HPV infection. Produced via immunoSEQ multiplex PCR; TCRdb's table is partial and in-frame only. The table gives about 48,000 clones; the top ten clones make up about 1.5% of it. Source material: blood buffy coat. These TCRs come from a woman between 18 and 75 years old with a cervical HPV16 infection that either progressed to CIN3+ or cleared (not recorded which).

CDR3 DNA (partial): TGTGCCATCAAAACAGGGGAGGATGGC. This translates into CAIKTGEDG. From start to end, the CDR3 is CAIKTGEDGYTF. The chain employs TRBV10-3 and TRBJ1-2; 7 bases map to TRBD1. The read gets to within 3 residues of the CDR3 end, and the germline J gene fills in the rest. CDR1 and CDR2 (germline): ENHRY, SYGVKD. Losses at the gene ends were 7 bases for V and 6 bases for J; bases not matched to a gene: 5. The CDR3 contains 12 residues.

The CDR3: CASSALAGVGTGELFF. CDR3 DNA, as far as it was read: TGTGCCAGCAGCGCCCTAGCGGGAGTGGGCACCGGGGAG. The chain carries TRBV14 and TRBJ2-2; 10 positions match TRBD2. Read data end 3 residues before the CDR3 end; the end is taken from the germline J gene. The CDR3 length is 16 residues. Per the germline V gene, CDR1 is SGHDN and CDR2 is FVKESK. V was clipped by 5 bases and J by 4 bases; unmatched bases: 7.

A remark on this clone: The CDR3 goes on 3 residues after the read ends, and that part is filled in from the germline J gene. This sample also contains other DNA sequences that code for the same CDR3. This chain connects TRBV7-6 to TRBJ2-7, with 9 bases that match TRBD2. Germline V gene lookup returns CDR1 SGHVS and CDR2 FNYEAQ. This CDR3 spans 16 amino acids. With V trimmed by 6 bases and J by 4 bases, 13 bases remained unmatched. The CDR3 loop reads CASSPGSGTSSYEQYF. Incomplete CDR3 DNA: TGTGCCAGCAGTCCAGGCTCCGGGACTAGCTCATACGAG. Full variable domain (remainder filled in from reference TRBV7-6 and TRBJ2-7): GAGVSQSPRYKVTKRGQDVALRCDPISGHVSLYWYRQALGQGPEFLTYFNYEAQQDKSGLPNDRFSAERPEGSISTLTIQRTEQRDSAMYRCASSPGSGTSSYEQYFGPGTRLTVT.

In regard to this clone: The CDR3 is cut off 3 residues early in the read; its end comes from the germline J gene. V and J are TRBV2 and TRBJ1-5; D not certain. The CDR3 consists of 13 residues. From germline, CDR1 is SNHLY and CDR2 FYNNEI. Trimming stripped 6 bases from V and 3 bases from J, with 9 bases between. The covered CDR3 bases are TGTGCCAGCAGGAAACACCTCAATCAGCCC. As protein: CASRKHLNQP. The entire CDR3 protein is CASRKHLNQPQHF.

With respect to this clone: The CDR3 end is not reached by the read, which stops 3 residues before it; the germline J gene fills it in. V usage is TRBV20-1 and J usage is TRBJ1-6; TRBD1 matches at 12 bases. The CDR3 length is 13 residues. Trimming took 5 bases from V and 10 from J; bases not matched to a gene: 3. Germline V CDR1 and CDR2: DFQATT, SNEGSKA (reference sequence). The covered CDR3 bases are TGCAGTGCTCAAGGGACAGGGGGCTCACCC. This codes for CSAQGTGGSP. The full-length CDR3 reads as CSAQGTGGSPLHF.

In terms of frequency, this clone is medium-sized. The read halts 3 residues ahead of the CDR3 end, with the missing end drawn from the germline J gene. The chain couples TRBV2 to TRBJ1-1; D remains unclear. The germline V and J ends were trimmed by 6 bases and 7 bases, with 12 bases remaining between them. The CDR3 totals 12 residues. Germline CDR1 SNHLY, CDR2 FYNNEI. The sequenced CDR3 bases are TGTGCCAGCAGGGAACAAGGGTATGAA. As protein: CASREQGYE. In full, the CDR3 reads CASREQGYEAFF.

About this clone itself: The read finishes 3 residues shy of the CDR3 end, and the germline J gene is used to complete it. V and J are TRBV4-2 and TRBJ1-5, with D unresolved. The CDR3 covers 15 residues. Germline CDR1 LGHNA, CDR2 YNFKEQ. V was shortened by 1 base and J by 3 bases, with 10 bases between the two germline ends. CDR3 bases read: TGTGCCAGCAGCCAAGTAGGGCAGTCCAATCAGCCC. The encoded protein is CASSQVGQSNQP. The whole CDR3 sequence is CASSQVGQSNQPQHF.

As regards this clone: The CDR3 is cut off 3 residues early in the read; its end comes from the germline J gene. The chain has TRBV6-2 or TRBV6-3 and TRBJ2-7; D not certain. The CDR3 has 12 amino acids. Per the germline V gene, CDR1 is MNHEY and CDR2 is SVGEGT. With 9 bases removed from V and 0 bases from J, the gap between germline ends came to 9 bases. CDR3 in amino acids: CASTDLSYEQYF. The DNA read from the CDR3 is TGTGCCAGTACAGATCTCTCCTACGAG.

Concerning this clone: Read data end 3 residues before the CDR3 end; the end is taken from the germline J gene. The V and J genes are TRBV7-7 and TRBJ1-3; unclear D gene. Trimming took 5 bases from V and 3 from J, leaving 11 bases between them. From germline, CDR1 is SSHAT and CDR2 FNYEAQ (reference sequence). The CDR3 has 14 residues. Partial CDR3 DNA: TGTGCCAGCAGCCCGCGGACTGGTGGAAACACC. Amino acid sequence: CASSPRTGGNT. The whole CDR3 protein is CASSPRTGGNTIYF. The complete variable domain, with remaining parts taken from reference TRBV7-7 and TRBJ1-3, reads GAGVSQSPRYKVTKRGQDVTLRCDPISSHATLYWYQQALGQGPEFLTYFNYEAQPDKSGLPSDRFSAERPEGSISTLTIQRTEQRDSAMYRCASSPRTGGNTIYFGEGSWLTVV.

Comment on this clone: The read halts 3 residues ahead of the CDR3 end, with the missing end drawn from the germline J gene. This sequence joins TRBV7-8 and TRBJ2-3, with TRBD2 as a possible D gene (5 bases). V was pared by 8 bases and J by 1 base, with 13 bases between. This CDR3 region has 14 residues. Per the germline V gene, CDR1 is SGHVS and CDR2 is FQNEAQ. Here the CDR3 reads CASRFGSGTDTQYF. Incomplete CDR3 DNA: TGTGCCAGCCGGTTTGGTAGCGGCACAGATACG.

About this clone: The missing CDR3 end, 3 residues past where the read stops, is filled in from the germline J gene. The rearrangement uses TRBV20-1 and TRBJ2-1; 9 nucleotides match TRBD1. V lost 2 bases to trimming and J lost 6 bases; unmatched junction nucleotides: 5. The CDR3 loop spans 14 amino acids. CDR1 DFQATT and CDR2 SNEGSKA come from the germline V gene (reference sequence). This CDR3 reads CSARIQGAVNEQFF. CDR3 DNA (partial): TGCAGTGCTAGAATACAGGGGGCGGTCAATGAG.

Concerning this clone: The read is 3 residues too short to cover the CDR3 end, so that end is filled in from the germline J gene. J is TRBJ1-3 and V is TRBV28; D unresolved. The CDR3 loop spans 16 amino acids. V was pared by 6 bases and J by 0 bases, with 15 bases between. The V gene's germline CDR1 is MDHEN and CDR2 SYDVKM. The part of the CDR3 DNA that was read is TGTGCCAGCAGACCCGAATTAGCGGGCTCTGGAAACACC. This codes for CASRPELAGSGNT. The whole CDR3 sequence reads CASRPELAGSGNTIYF. The full variable domain, in which reference TRBV28 and TRBJ1-3 provide the parts outside the CDR3, is DVKVTQSSRYLVKRTGEKVFLECVQDMDHENMFWYRQDPGLGLRLIYFSYDVKMKEKGDIPEGYSVSREKKERFSLILESASTNQTSMYLCASRPELAGSGNTIYFGEGSWLTVV.

Remarks on this clone: The read gets to within 3 residues of the CDR3 end, and the germline J gene fills in the rest. The chain carries TRBV12-3 or TRBV12-4 and TRBJ2-1; TRBD1 might be the D (5 bases). The CDR3 covers 15 residues. Between the trimmed V and J ends, which lost 2 bases and 6 bases, there was a span of 14 bases. Partial CDR3 DNA: TGTGCCAGCAGTTTACAGTTCGAAAGGGGCAATGAG. Amino acid sequence: CASSLQFERGNE. The full CDR3 reads CASSLQFERGNEQFF.

Regarding this clone: The read gets to within 3 residues of the CDR3 end, and the germline J gene fills in the rest. The chain uses TRBV18 and TRBJ2-5; TRBD2 is a possible D gene (5 bases). Trimming pared 3 bases from V and 1 base from J, leaving 6 bases between. This CDR3 region has 13 residues. Looked up from germline, CDR1 is KGHSH and CDR2 is LQKENI. Incomplete CDR3 DNA: TGTGCCAGCTCACCCCTAGCCCAAGAGACC. As protein: CASSPLAQET. The CDR3 reads in full as CASSPLAQETQYF.

Concerning this clone itself: The sequence runs out 3 residues before the end of the CDR3; the remainder is reconstructed from the germline J gene. V and J are TRBV7-3 and TRBJ2-1; possibly TRBD2 for D (5 bases). CDR1 is SGHTA, CDR2 FQGTGA, per germline. Trimming pared 1 base from V and 0 bases from J, leaving 7 bases between. CDR3 length: 15 amino acids. The CDR3 protein is CASSLIASSYNEQFF. CDR3 DNA, as far as it was read: TGTGCCAGCAGCTTAATAGCGAGCTCCTACAATGAG.

Worth noting for this clone: The CDR3 end lies 3 residues beyond the end of the read and is filled in from the germline J gene. This chain connects TRBV30 to TRBJ2-7; 9 bases are shared with TRBD1. The J segment lost 4 bases and the V segment lost 3 bases, leaving 7 bases of the junction unmatched. The length of the CDR3 is 14 residues. Germline values: CDR1 GTSNPN, CDR2 SVGIG (reference sequence). The CDR3 reads CAWRPADRGYEQYF. The CDR3 DNA, read in part, is TGTGCCTGGAGGCCGGCGGACAGGGGATACGAG.

A remark on this clone: The CDR3 is cut off 3 residues early in the read; its end comes from the germline J gene. The chain is built from TRBV18 and TRBJ2-7, with 8 bases fitting TRBD1. CDR3 size: 17 residues. CDR1 KGHSH and CDR2 LQKENI come from the germline V gene. V trimming: 5 bases; J trimming: 4 bases; junction bases outside the gene matches: 16. CDR3 DNA (partial): TGTGCCAGCTCAGACCCCTCGGACAGGGACTTATCTTACGAG. This gives the protein CASSDPSDRDLSYE. The entire CDR3 sequence reads CASSDPSDRDLSYEQYF.

Points on this clone: The read gets to within 3 residues of the CDR3 end, and the germline J gene fills in the rest. The gene calls are TRBV29-1 and TRBJ1-2, with D possibly TRBD1 on 5 matching bases. The CDR3 loop spans 13 amino acids. Germline V gene lookup returns CDR1 SQVTM and CDR2 ANQGSEA. Trimming left V 4 bases short and J 7 bases short, with 16 bases between. The DNA read from the CDR3 is TGCAGCGTTGTGGGTGCAGGGATCGGTGGC. Translated, it gives CSVVGAGIGG. The complete CDR3 protein is CSVVGAGIGGYTF. Full variable domain (missing parts from reference TRBV29-1 and TRBJ1-2): SAVISQKPSRDICQRGTSLTIQCQVDSQVTMMFWYRQQPGQSLTLIATANQGSEATYESGFVIDKFPISRPNLTFSTLTVSNMSPEDSSIYLCSVVGAGIGGYTFGSGTRLTVV.

With respect to this clone: Read sequence stops 3 residues before the CDR3 end, and the germline J gene provides the missing end. Other DNA variants within this sample encode the same CDR3. The rearrangement joins TRBV20-1 to TRBJ2-1, with 14 bases fitting TRBD2. This CDR3 is 15 amino acids long. V trimming: 3 bases; J trimming: 3 bases; junction bases outside the gene matches: 1. Germline lookup yields CDR1 DFQATT and CDR2 SNEGSKA (reference sequence). CDR3 in amino acids: CSARGLAGVYNEQFF. CDR3 DNA (partial): TGCAGTGCTAGGGGACTAGCGGGAGTCTACAATGAG.

Points on this clone: The observed sequence ends 3 residues before the CDR3 terminus, with the missing tail filled in from the germline J gene. The rearrangement joins TRBV19 to TRBJ1-3; TRBD1 might be the D (6 bases). The CDR3 sequence is 17 residues long. Trimming cost V 6 bases and J 0 bases, with 18 bases left between them. Germline assignment: CDR1 LNHDA and CDR2 SQIVND (reference sequence). CDR3 DNA, as far as it was read: TGTGCCAGTAGAGGGGGACGGCTCTTTGCCTCTGGAAACACC. This encodes CASRGGRLFASGNT. The CDR3, in full, reads CASRGGRLFASGNTIYF.

A word on this clone: The CDR3 extends 3 residues past the end of the read, so its final part is completed from the germline J gene. The chain couples TRBV7-2 to TRBJ2-5; 7 bases fit TRBD2. V lost 2 bases to trimming and J lost 4 bases; unmatched junction nucleotides: 7. Germline V gene lookup returns CDR1 SGHTA and CDR2 FQGNSA. This CDR3 contains 15 residues. The CDR3 reads CASSLFRTSLETQYF. The part of the CDR3 DNA that was read is TGTGCCAGCAGCTTATTTAGGACTAGTTTAGAGACC.

About this clone itself: The CDR3 is cut off 3 residues early in the read; its end comes from the germline J gene. V is TRBV7-8 and J is TRBJ2-4; 8 bases are a match to TRBD2. This CDR3 has 16 residues. Germline V lookup: CDR1 SGHVS, CDR2 FQNEAQ. Germline trimming cut 5 bases from V and 6 bases from J; bases unmatched to any gene: 12. The sequenced part of the CDR3 DNA is TGTGCCAGCAGCCAGGACTCAGTAGCGGGGTCAAACATT. It codes for CASSQDSVAGSNI. The CDR3 in its entirety is CASSQDSVAGSNIQYF.

A note on this clone: The CDR3 is cut off 3 residues early in the read; its end comes from the germline J gene. The chain combines TRBV5-1 with TRBJ1-2; 7 nucleotides line up with TRBD1. The CDR3 loop spans 16 amino acids. Germline V gene sequence: CDR1 SGHRS, CDR2 YFSETQ. V gave up 3 bases and J gave up 0 bases; unmatched junction bases: 8. The CDR3: CASSSTSGTANYGYTF. The part of the CDR3 DNA that was read is TGCGCCAGCAGCTCCACTTCCGGGACAGCTAACTATGGC.

With respect to this clone: The read ends 3 residues before the CDR3 terminus; that terminus is restored from the germline J gene. The chain uses TRBV20-1 and TRBJ2-3; tentatively, D is TRBD2 (5 bases). V shed 3 bases and J shed 1 base, with 8 bases lying between them. The V gene's germline CDR1 is DFQATT and CDR2 SNEGSKA (reference sequence). The CDR3 is 13 residues long. The CDR3 is CSARRRGTDTQYF. CDR3 bases read: TGCAGTGCTAGGAGGCGGGGCACAGATACG.

Partial CDR3 DNA: TGTGCCAGCAGTTTCGACAGGGGCTACAATGAG. It yields the protein CASSFDRGYNE. The whole CDR3 protein is CASSFDRGYNEQFF. The gene calls are TRBV6-2 or TRBV6-3 and TRBJ2-1; 8 bases are shared with TRBD1. Coverage ceases 3 residues before the CDR3 finishes, and the germline J gene fills in the end. CDR1 and CDR2 (germline): MNHEY, SVGEGT. Trimming removed 4 bases from V and 3 bases from J; junction bases left unmatched: 2. The CDR3 runs to 14 residues.

Regarding this clone: The CDR3 end falls 3 residues outside the read, so it is completed with the germline J gene. The chain joins TRBV20-1 to TRBJ1-1, with 8 bases lining up with TRBD1. The CDR3 runs to 10 residues. The germline gives CDR1 DFQATT, CDR2 SNEGSKA (reference sequence). CDR3 DNA (partial): TGCAGTGCTAGCAGGGGGCAA. This codes for CSASRGQ. The full CDR3 is CSASRGQAFF.

Comments on this clone: The sequence runs out 3 residues before the end of the CDR3; the remainder is reconstructed from the germline J gene. The rearrangement joins TRBV12-3 or TRBV12-4 to TRBJ2-7; 9 positions match TRBD1. This CDR3 comprises 13 residues. With V trimmed by 6 bases and J by 1 base, 1 base remained unmatched. The DNA read from the CDR3 is TGTGCCAGCAGCGGACAGGGGTCCTACGAG. Amino acid sequence: CASSGQGSYE. The complete CDR3 protein is CASSGQGSYEQYF.